This T cell receptor beta chain was captured in a study of blood T cell repertoires in COVID-19. About the research overall: The United States, Italy and Spain were the sources of the acute and convalescent COVID-19 samples.

This CDR3 has 15 amino acids. Per the germline V gene, CDR1 is LNHDA and CDR2 is SQIVND (reference sequence). V gave up 4 bases and J gave up 0 bases; unmatched junction bases: 5. As processed by the authors: Amplification with reference gene primers provided the estimates of nucleated cell counts. Assay: immunoSEQ multiplex PCR; the TCRdb copy retains only in-frame clones and omits some. Clonal size and the V and J genes are those of that table, whereas D and trimming came from the DNA. The data show around 150,000 clones, roughly 85% seen once. The sample was peripheral blood. The rearrangement uses TRBV19 and TRBJ2-7, with 8 bases that match TRBD2. The origin of this receptor is a man aged 70-80 years with acute or convalescent COVID-19. The CDR3 sequence is CASSTLAGPSYEQYF. For the CDR3, the DNA is TGTGCCAGTAGTACGTTAGCGGGGCCCTCCTACGAGCAGTACTTC.